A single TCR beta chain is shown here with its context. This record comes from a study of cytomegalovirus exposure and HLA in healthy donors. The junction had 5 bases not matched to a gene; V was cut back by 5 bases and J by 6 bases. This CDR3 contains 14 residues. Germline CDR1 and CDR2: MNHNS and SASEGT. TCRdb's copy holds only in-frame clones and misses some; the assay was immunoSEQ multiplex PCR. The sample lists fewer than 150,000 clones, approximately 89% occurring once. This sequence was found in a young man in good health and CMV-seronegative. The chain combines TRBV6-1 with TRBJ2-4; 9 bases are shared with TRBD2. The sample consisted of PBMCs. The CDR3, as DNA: TGTGCCAGCAGTTCTCAACTAGCGGGAAACATTCAGTACTTC. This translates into CASSSQLAGNIQYF.